This is a list of T cell receptor beta chains from one sample in a study of neurological immune-mediated disorders. TCRdb used MiXCR to reprocess the 5' RACE reads, holding one entry per CDR3 protein. Counted here are approximately 23,000 distinct CDR3 sequences, around 14% occurring once; the ten biggest clones make up approximately 5.5%. Material for sequencing was CD4+ T cells from blood. All receptors come from a female donor with HTLV-1-associated myelopathy (HAM/TSP). Each CDR3 is given with its conserved first and last residue. D genes are given only for firm matches. Clone size is not always given. Where it is, it says once, few, many or a class for expanded clones.

TRBJ2-3 NA 13 many TRBV7-2 CASQAGITDTQYF TGTGCCAGCCAGGCGGGGATCACAGATACGCAGTATTTT
TRBJ1-4 TRBD1 13 large TRBV29-1 CSAAGQGDEKLFF TGCAGCGCCGCCGGACAGGGTGATGAAAAACTGTTTTTT
TRBJ2-5 NA 16 many TRBV7-2 CASSSPQGLRQETQYF TGTGCCAGCAGCTCCCCCCAGGGGCTACGCCAAGAGACCCAGTACTTC
TRBJ2-7 TRBD2 15 many TRBV5-1 CASSLGLAGAYEQYF TGCGCCAGCAGCTTGGGACTAGCGGGGGCCTACGAGCAGTACTTC
TRBJ2-2 NA 15 many TRBV20-1 CSAIPGLKNTGELFF TGCAGTGCCATTCCGGGACTTAAGAACACCGGGGAGCTGTTTTTT
TRBJ2-7 NA 13 many TRBV20-1 CSALTGEGTEQYF TGCAGTGCACTGACAGGGGAGGGTACCGAGCAGTACTTC
TRBJ2-5 TRBD2 15 many TRBV29-1 CSAAYSGIVGETQYF TGCAGCGCCGCTTATAGCGGGATCGTAGGAGAGACCCAGTACTTC
TRBJ2-3 NA 15 medium-sized TRBV11-2 CASAQLVTDTDTQYF TGTGCCAGCGCCCAACTTGTAACGGACACAGATACGCAGTATTTT
TRBJ2-5 TRBD2 13 many TRBV20-1 CSAGTTQQETQYF TGCAGTGCAGGGACTACCCAACAAGAGACCCAGTACTTC
TRBJ2-3 TRBD2 16 NA TRBV20-1 CSARDRWREIVDTQYF TGCAGTGCTAGAGATCGTTGGCGGGAGATTGTAGATACGCAGTATTTT
TRBJ1-2 TRBD1 13 NA TRBV20-1 CSAPNRGPGGYTF TGCAGTGCCCCCAACAGGGGGCCGGGTGGCTACACCTTC
TRBJ2-1 NA 16 many TRBV7-3 CASSLNPRESGNEQFF TGTGCCAGCAGCTTAAATCCGCGGGAATCGGGGAATGAGCAGTTCTTC
TRBJ1-1 NA 11 many TRBV7-9 CASSLLREAFF TGTGCCAGCAGCTTATTAAGGGAAGCTTTCTTT
TRBJ2-1 TRBD1 15 many TRBV20-1 CSARAGTGGYNEQFF TGCAGTGCTAGAGCCGGGACAGGGGGCTACAATGAGCAGTTCTTC
TRBJ2-1 TRBD2 17 many TRBV7-9 CASSPGVAGVTYNEQFF TGTGCCAGCAGCCCCGGAGTAGCGGGAGTGACATACAATGAGCAGTTCTTC
TRBJ2-3 TRBD2 16 many TRBV12-3/TRBV12-4 CASSPRLAGPTDTQYF TGTGCCAGCAGTCCCCGGCTAGCGGGTCCCACAGATACGCAGTATTTT
TRBJ2-7 TRBD2 13 many TRBV20-1 CSVKTGGAYEQYF TGCAGTGTAAAGACCGGGGGGGCCTACGAGCAGTACTTC
TRBJ2-3 NA 14 many TRBV5-1 CASSSGTTTDTQYF TGCGCCAGCAGCTCCGGGACCACCACAGATACGCAGTATTTT
TRBJ1-5 NA 15 many TRBV20-1 CSARDWQGRHQPQHF TGCAGTGCTAGAGATTGGCAGGGAAGGCATCAGCCCCAGCATTTT
TRBJ1-5 NA 13 many TRBV20-1 CSARIQGDQPQHF TGCAGTGCTAGAATACAGGGTGACCAGCCCCAGCATTTT
TRBJ2-4 NA 15 many TRBV21-1 CASAAPQGSKNIQYF TGTGCCAGCGCAGCCCCCCAGGGGAGTAAAAACATTCAGTACTTC
TRBJ2-1 NA 14 NA TRBV5-1 CASSLARGYNEQFF TGCGCCAGCAGCTTGGCGCGTGGCTACAATGAGCAGTTCTTC
TRBJ2-2 TRBD2 16 many TRBV4-1 CASSQVRTSDTGELFF TGCGCCAGCAGCCAAGTCCGGACTAGCGACACCGGGGAGCTGTTTTTT
TRBJ2-1 NA 15 many TRBV9 CASSVFSGAYNEQFF TGTGCCAGCAGTGTCTTTTCCGGGGCGTACAATGAGCAGTTCTTC
TRBJ2-1 TRBD2 14 many TRBV20-1 CSASASGSGNEQFF TGCAGTGCTAGCGCTAGCGGGAGTGGTAATGAGCAGTTCTTC
TRBJ2-7 NA 15 many TRBV20-1 CSATPPIQRRPEQYF TGCAGTGCTACCCCACCCATTCAGCGACGGCCCGAGCAGTACTTC
TRBJ2-3 NA 16 many TRBV20-1 CSASWQKHPSTDTQYF TGCAGTGCTAGCTGGCAAAAACACCCTAGCACAGATACGCAGTATTTT
TRBJ1-6 NA 16 NA TRBV3-1 CASSQGPQEAVSPLHF TGTGCCAGCAGCCAAGGGCCACAGGAGGCGGTTTCACCACTCCACTTT
TRBJ2-5 TRBD2 14 NA TRBV11-3 CASSHGGAEETQYF TGTGCCAGCAGCCACGGGGGGGCCGAGGAGACCCAGTACTTC
TRBJ2-1 TRBD2 13 NA TRBV27 CASRTGGGREQFF TGTGCCAGCAGAACGGGGGGGGGAAGGGAGCAGTTCTTC
TRBJ2-2 TRBD1 13 many TRBV29-1 CSADRANTGELFF TGCAGCGCGGACAGGGCCAACACCGGGGAGCTGTTTTTT